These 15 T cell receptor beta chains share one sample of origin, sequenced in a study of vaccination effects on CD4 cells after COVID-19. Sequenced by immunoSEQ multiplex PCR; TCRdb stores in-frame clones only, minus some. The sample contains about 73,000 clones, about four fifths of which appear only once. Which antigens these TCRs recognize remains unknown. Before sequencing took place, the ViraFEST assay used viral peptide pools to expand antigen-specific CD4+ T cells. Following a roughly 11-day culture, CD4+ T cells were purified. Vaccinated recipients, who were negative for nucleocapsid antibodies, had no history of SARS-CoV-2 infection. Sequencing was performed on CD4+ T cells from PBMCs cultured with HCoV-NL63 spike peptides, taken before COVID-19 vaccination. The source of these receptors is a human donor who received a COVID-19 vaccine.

CDR3: CASSQGDGYTDTQYF. DNA of the CDR3: TGTGCCAGCAGCCAGGGGGACGGGTACACAGATACGCAGTATTTT. The chain combines TRBV3-1 (or the pseudogene TRBV3-2) with TRBJ2-3; D may match TRBD1 or TRBD2 (5 bases each). From germline, CDR1 is LGHDT and CDR2 YNNKEL (reference sequence). CDR3 size: 15 residues. V was clipped by 3 bases and J by 2 bases, with 12 bases between them.

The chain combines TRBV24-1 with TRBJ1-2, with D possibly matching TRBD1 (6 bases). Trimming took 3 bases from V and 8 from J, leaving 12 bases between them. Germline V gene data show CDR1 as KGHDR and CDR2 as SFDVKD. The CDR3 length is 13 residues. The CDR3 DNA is TGTGCCACCAGTGATCATGGGGGGCGCGGCTACACCTTC. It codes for CATSDHGGRGYTF.

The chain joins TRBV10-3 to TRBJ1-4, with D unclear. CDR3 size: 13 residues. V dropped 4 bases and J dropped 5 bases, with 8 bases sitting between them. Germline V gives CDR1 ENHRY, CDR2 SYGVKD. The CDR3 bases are TGTGCCATCAGTGGTGGACCCAATGAAAAACTGTTTTTT. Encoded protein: CAISGGPNEKLFF.

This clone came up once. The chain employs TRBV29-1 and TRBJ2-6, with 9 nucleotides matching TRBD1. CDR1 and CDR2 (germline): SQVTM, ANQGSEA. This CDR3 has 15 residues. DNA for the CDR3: TGCAGTGTGGGACAGGGAGGTCCTGGGGCCAACGTCCTGACTTTC. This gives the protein CSVGQGGPGANVLTF.

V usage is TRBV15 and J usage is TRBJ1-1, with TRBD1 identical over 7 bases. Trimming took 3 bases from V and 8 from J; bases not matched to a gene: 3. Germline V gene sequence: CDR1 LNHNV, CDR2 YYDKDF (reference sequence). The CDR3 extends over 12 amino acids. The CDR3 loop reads CATSRLQGEAFF. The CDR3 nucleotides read TGTGCCACCAGCAGGTTACAGGGGGAAGCTTTCTTT.

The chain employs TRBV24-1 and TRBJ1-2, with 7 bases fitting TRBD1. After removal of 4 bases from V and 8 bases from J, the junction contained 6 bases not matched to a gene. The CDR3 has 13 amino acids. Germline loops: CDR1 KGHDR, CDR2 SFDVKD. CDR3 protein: CATSDDRERGYTF. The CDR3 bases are TGTGCCACCAGTGACGACAGGGAAAGGGGCTACACCTTC.

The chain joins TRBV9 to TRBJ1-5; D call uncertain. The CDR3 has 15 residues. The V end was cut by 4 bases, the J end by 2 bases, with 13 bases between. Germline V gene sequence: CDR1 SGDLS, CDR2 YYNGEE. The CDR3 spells CASSPLEGGNQPQHF. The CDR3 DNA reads TGTGCCAGCAGCCCGCTGGAGGGCGGCAATCAGCCCCAGCATTTT.

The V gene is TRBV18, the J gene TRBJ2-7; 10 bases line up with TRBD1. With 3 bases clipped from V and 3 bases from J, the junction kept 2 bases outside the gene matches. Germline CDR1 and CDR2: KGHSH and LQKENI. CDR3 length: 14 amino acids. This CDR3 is CASSPGQGFYEQYV. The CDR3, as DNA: TGTGCCAGCTCACCGGGACAGGGGTTCTACGAGCAGTACGTC.

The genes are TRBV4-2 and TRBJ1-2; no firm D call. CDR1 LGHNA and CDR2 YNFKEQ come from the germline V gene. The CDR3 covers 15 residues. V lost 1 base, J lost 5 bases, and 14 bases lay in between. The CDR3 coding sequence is TGTGCCAGCAGCCAAGTCGAGACACATTTTTATGGCTACACCTTC. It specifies CASSQVETHFYGYTF.

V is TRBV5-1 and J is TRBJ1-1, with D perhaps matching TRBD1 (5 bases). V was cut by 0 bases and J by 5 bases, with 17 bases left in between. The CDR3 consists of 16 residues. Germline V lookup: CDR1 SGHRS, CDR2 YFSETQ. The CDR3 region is CASSLVYSGTGTEAFF. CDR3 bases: TGCGCCAGCAGCTTGGTTTACAGTGGGACGGGGACTGAAGCTTTCTTT.

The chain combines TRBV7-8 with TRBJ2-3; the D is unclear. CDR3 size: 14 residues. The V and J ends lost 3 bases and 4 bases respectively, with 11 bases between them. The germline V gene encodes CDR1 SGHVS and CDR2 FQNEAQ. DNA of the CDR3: TGTGCCAGCAGCTTTTATAAAGGGTCAGATACGCAGTATTTT. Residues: CASSFYKGSDTQYF.

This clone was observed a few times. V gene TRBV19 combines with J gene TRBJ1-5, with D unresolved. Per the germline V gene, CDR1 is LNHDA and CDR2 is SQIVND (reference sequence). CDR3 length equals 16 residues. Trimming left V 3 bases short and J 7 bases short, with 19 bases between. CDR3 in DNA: TGTGCCAGTAGTATTCCCGCTCAGTTTGGTCGACAGCCCCAGCATTTT. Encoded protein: CASSIPAQFGRQPQHF.

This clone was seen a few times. CDR3 protein: CAWSVIIPNSPLHF. The CDR3 DNA sequence: TGTGCCTGGAGTGTAATTATCCCAAATTCACCCCTCCACTTT. V usage is TRBV30 and J usage is TRBJ1-6, with D unclear. CDR1 is GTSNPN and CDR2 is SVGIG in the germline V gene (reference sequence). V was pared by 0 bases and J by 7 bases, with 10 bases between. CDR3 length: 14 amino acids. Variable domain in full (rest from reference TRBV30 and TRBJ1-6): SQTIHQWPATLVQPVGSPLSLECTVEGTSNPNLYWYRQAAGRGLQLLFYSVGIGQISSEVPQNLSASRPQDRQFILSSKKLLLSDSGFYLCAWSVIIPNSPLHFGNGTRLTVT.

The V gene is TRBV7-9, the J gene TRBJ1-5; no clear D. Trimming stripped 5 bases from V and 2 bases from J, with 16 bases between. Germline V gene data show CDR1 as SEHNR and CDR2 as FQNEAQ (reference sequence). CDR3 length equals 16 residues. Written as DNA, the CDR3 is TGTGCCAGCAGCAACTGGTCCAACAAGGGCAATCAGCCCCAGCATTTT. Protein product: CASSNWSNKGNQPQHF.

The CDR3 nucleotides read TGTGCCACCAGTGACTTGAGTCCAGGGAACTACAATGAGCAGTTCTTC. It codes for CATSDLSPGNYNEQFF. The V gene is TRBV24-1, the J gene TRBJ2-1; possible D gene TRBD1, 5 bases. V lost 4 bases to trimming and J lost 3 bases, with 15 bases between them. Germline values: CDR1 KGHDR, CDR2 SFDVKD. The CDR3 totals 16 residues.